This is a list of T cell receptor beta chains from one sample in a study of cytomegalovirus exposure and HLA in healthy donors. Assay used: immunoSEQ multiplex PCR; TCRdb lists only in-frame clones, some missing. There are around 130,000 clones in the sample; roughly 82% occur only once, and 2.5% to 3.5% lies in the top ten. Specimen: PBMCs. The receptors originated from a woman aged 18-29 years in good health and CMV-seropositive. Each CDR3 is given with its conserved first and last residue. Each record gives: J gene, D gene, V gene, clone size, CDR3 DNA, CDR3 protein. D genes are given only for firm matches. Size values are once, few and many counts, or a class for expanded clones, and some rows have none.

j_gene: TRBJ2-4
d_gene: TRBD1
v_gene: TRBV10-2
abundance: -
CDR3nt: TGCGCCAGCATGCTACAGGGGAATGACATTCAGTACTTC
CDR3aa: CASMLQGNDIQYF

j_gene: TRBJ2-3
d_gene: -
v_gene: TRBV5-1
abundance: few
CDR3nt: TGCGCCAGCAGCTTGGACGGAGATACGCAGTATTTT
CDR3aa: CASSLDGDTQYF

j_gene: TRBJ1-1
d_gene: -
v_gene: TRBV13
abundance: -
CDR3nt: TGTGCCAGCAGCACATCTTCAGGGGCAGAAGCTTTCTTT
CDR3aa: CASSTSSGAEAFF

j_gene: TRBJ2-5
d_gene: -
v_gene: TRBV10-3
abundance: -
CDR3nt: TGTGCCATCAGATCCGACCTTACAGGGAAAGAGACCCAGTACTTC
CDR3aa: CAIRSDLTGKETQYF

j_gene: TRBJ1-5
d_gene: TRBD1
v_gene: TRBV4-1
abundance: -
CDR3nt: TGCGCCAGCACCCCGCTTGCAGGGGGCCCCTATCAGCCCCAGCATTTT
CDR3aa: CASTPLAGGPYQPQHF

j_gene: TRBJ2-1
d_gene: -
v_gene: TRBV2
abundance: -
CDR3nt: TGTGCCAGCAGGGCAGGGTGGTCAAATGAGCAGTTCTTC
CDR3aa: CASRAGWSNEQFF

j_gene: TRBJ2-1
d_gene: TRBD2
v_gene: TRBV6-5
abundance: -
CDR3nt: TGTGCCAGCAGAGTGACTAGCGGGGTCGATGAGCAGTTCTTC
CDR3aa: CASRVTSGVDEQFF

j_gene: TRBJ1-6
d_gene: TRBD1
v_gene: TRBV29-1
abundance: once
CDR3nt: TGCAGCGCGGGACAGGGTAGAAATTCACCCCTCCACTTT
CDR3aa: CSAGQGRNSPLHF

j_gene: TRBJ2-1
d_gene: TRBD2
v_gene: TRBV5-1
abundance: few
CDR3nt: TGCGCCAGCAGCTTGGGAGGACTAGCGGGGGGCCGTCACGAGCAGTTCTTC
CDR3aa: CASSLGGLAGGRHEQFF

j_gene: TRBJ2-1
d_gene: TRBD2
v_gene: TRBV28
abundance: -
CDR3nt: TGTGCCAGCAGTTTACGGGGGGGGTACAATGAGCAGTTCTTC
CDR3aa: CASSLRGGYNEQFF

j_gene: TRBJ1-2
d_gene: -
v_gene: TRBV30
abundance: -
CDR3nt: TGTGCCTGGAGTGTACGAGGGGGTGCTAACTATGGCTACACCTTC
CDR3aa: CAWSVRGGANYGYTF

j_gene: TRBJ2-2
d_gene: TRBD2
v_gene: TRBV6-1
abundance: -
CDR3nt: TGTGCCAGCAGTAGCGGGGGGGCATCAACCGGGGAGCTGTTTTTT
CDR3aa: CASSSGGASTGELFF

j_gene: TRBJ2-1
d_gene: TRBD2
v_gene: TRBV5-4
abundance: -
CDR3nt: TGTGCCAGCAGCTTAGGAGCGGGGGTAAATGAGCAGTTCTTC
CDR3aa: CASSLGAGVNEQFF

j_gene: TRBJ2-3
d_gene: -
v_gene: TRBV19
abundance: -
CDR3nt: TGTGCCAGTAGTACAGGGTCAGGGTTGGATACGCAGTATTTT
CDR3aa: CASSTGSGLDTQYF

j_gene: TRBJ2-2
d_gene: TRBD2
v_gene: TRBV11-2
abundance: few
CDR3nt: TGTGCCAGCAGCCACGGGGGGGCGAACACCGGGGAGCTGTTTTTT
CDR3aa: CASSHGGANTGELFF

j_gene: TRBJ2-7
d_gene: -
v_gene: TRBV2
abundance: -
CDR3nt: TGTGCCAGCAGTGGTTGGGGGCCCTACGAGCAGTACTTC
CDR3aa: CASSGWGPYEQYF

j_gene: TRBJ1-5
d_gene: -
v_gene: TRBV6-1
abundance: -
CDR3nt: TGTGCCAGCACCATAGGTGGGCAGGGTTGGCAGCCCCAGCATTTT
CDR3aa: CASTIGGQGWQPQHF

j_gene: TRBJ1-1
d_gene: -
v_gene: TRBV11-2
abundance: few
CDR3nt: TGTGCCAGCAGCTTAGCTCGGGCTGAAGCTTTCTTT
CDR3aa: CASSLARAEAFF

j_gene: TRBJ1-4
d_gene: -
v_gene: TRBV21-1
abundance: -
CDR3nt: TGTGCCAGCGGCTCTTACAGGGTTGCAACTAATGAAAAACTGTTTTTT
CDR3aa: CASGSYRVATNEKLFF

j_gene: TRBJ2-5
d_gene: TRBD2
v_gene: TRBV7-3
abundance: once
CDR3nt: TGTGCCAGCAGCTCTAGCGGGGGGGCGCTCGATGAGACCCAGTACTTC
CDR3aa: CASSSSGGALDETQYF

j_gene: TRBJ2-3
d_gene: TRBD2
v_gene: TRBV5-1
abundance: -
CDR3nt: TGCGCCAGCAGCCCCGGGACTAGCGCCGCAGATACGCAGTATTTT
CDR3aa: CASSPGTSAADTQYF

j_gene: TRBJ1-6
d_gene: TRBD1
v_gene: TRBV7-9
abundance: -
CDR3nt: TGTGCCAGCAGCTTAGTCGCAGGGGGTGGTAATTCACTCCTCCACTTT
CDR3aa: CASSLVAGGGNSLLHF

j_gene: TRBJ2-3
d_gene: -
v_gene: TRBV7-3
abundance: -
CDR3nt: TGTGCCAGCAGCCCCCAAGGGGGGGCGGGAGATACGCAGTATTTT
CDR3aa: CASSPQGGAGDTQYF

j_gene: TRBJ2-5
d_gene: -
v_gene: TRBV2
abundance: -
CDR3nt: TGTGCCAGCAGTGAAGAGGTGACTGCCTCCGAGGAGACCCAGTACTTC
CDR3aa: CASSEEVTASEETQYF

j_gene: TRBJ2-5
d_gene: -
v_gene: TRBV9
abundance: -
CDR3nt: TGTGCCAGCAGCGTTGCAGGGTTCCAAGAGACCCAGTACTTC
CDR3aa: CASSVAGFQETQYF

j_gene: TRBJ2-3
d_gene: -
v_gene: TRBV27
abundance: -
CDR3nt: TGTGCCAGCAGTTCGGGCACAGATACGCAGTATTTT
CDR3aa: CASSSGTDTQYF

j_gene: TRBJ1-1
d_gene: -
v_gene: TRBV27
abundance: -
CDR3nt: TGTGCCAGCAGTTTATTAGCAGAAAGGAACACTGAAGCTTTCTTT
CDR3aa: CASSLLAERNTEAFF

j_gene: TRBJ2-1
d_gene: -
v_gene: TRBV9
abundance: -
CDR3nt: TGTGCCAGCAGCGTAGATTCCTCCTATAGAGGTCTGGTGTCCTACAATGAGCAGTTCTTC
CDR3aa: CASSVDSSYRGLVSYNEQFF

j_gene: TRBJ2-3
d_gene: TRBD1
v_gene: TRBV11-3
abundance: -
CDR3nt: TGTGCCAGCAGCTTAACGGCGACAGGGACCAGCACAGATACGCAGTATTTT
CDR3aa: CASSLTATGTSTDTQYF